The next 26 T cell receptor beta chains were all read from a single sample in a study of cytomegalovirus exposure and HLA in healthy donors. Libraries were prepared by immunoSEQ multiplex PCR; TCRdb keeps only in-frame clonotypes and omits some of them. The sample has roughly 260,000 clones, approximately 90% seen once. Sequencing was performed on PBMCs. The receptors stem from a man aged 18 to 35 in good health and CMV-seronegative.

The rearrangement joins TRBV4-1 to TRBJ2-7; TRBD2 agrees at 8 bases. The CDR3 is 16 amino acids. Unmatched junction bases numbered 7, after V lost 0 bases and J lost 3 bases. The germline CDR1 and CDR2 sequences are MGHRA and YSYEKL. The CDR3 region has the DNA TGCGCCAGCAGCCAAGAGAGCGGGAGCCCTCTCTACGAGCAGTACTTC. This gives the protein CASSQESGSPLYEQYF.

V usage is TRBV4-2 and J usage is TRBJ2-7; TRBD1 matches 7 bases. J was trimmed by 9 bases and V by 1 base; bases with no gene match: 6. The CDR3 extends over 13 amino acids. Germline CDR1 is LGHNA and CDR2 is YNFKEQ. The CDR3 bases are TGTGCCAGCAGCCAAGGGTTGAGGGACAGGCAGTACTTC. It yields the protein CASSQGLRDRQYF.

This clone has only one observation. The CDR3 region has the DNA TGCGCCAGCAGCATCCGGGACAGCTATGGCTACACCTTC. As protein: CASSIRDSYGYTF. V and J are TRBV4-3 and TRBJ1-2, with TRBD1 matching 7 bases. Trimming at V came to 5 bases and at J to 4 bases, leaving 4 bases not matched to a gene. The CDR3 spans 13 residues. Germline-derived CDR1 and CDR2 are LGHNA and YSLEER.

This chain uses TRBV11-2 with TRBJ1-5, with a weak D call TRBD1 (5 bases). The CDR3 has 15 residues. The V and J ends lost 2 bases and 2 bases respectively, with 10 bases between them. Germline CDR1 and CDR2: SGHAT and FQNNGV. The CDR3 DNA is TGTGCCAGCAGCTTAACCCCGGGGGGCAATCAGCCCCAGCATTTT. Translating gives CASSLTPGGNQPQHF.

V is TRBV19 and J is TRBJ1-2; possible D gene TRBD1, 5 bases. With 9 bases removed from V and 4 bases from J, the gap between germline ends came to 15 bases. The germline gives CDR1 LNHDA, CDR2 SQIVND (reference sequence). The CDR3 is 13 residues long. The CDR3 sequence: CASRGGTLYGYTF. The CDR3 coding sequence is TGTGCCAGCCGGGGGGGGACCCTCTATGGCTACACCTTC.

This chain uses TRBV5-1 with TRBJ2-1, with D uncertain. V shed 0 bases and J shed 7 bases, with 11 bases lying between them. The CDR3 sequence is 14 residues long. Germline CDR1 reads SGHRS; CDR2 reads YFSETQ. CDR3 amino acids: CASSLGSLANEQFF. The CDR3 DNA reads as TGCGCCAGCAGCTTGGGATCGTTGGCAAATGAGCAGTTCTTC. Full variable domain (rest looked up from reference TRBV5-1 and TRBJ2-1): KAGVTQTPRYLIKTRGQQVTLSCSPISGHRSVSWYQQTPGQGLQFLFEYFSETQRNKGNFPGRFSGRQFSNSRSEMNVSTLELGDSALYLCASSLGSLANEQFFGPGTRLTVL.

The J gene is TRBJ2-7, the V gene TRBV11-2; 8 bases are a match to TRBD2. Unmatched junction bases numbered 11, after V lost 4 bases and J lost 3 bases. Looked up from germline, CDR1 is SGHAT and CDR2 is FQNNGV. The CDR3 sequence is 16 residues long. The CDR3 DNA reads TGTGCCAGCAGCTCCCCCCGGGGGGGGACTTTCTACGAGCAGTACTTC. It translates to CASSSPRGGTFYEQYF.

This chain joins TRBV6-5 and TRBJ1-2, with a tentative D call TRBD1 (5 bases). The CDR3 has 11 residues. Per germline, CDR1 MNHEY and CDR2 SVGAGI. V was trimmed by 3 bases and J by 8 bases, leaving 7 bases between them. CDR3 DNA: TGTGCCAGCAGTTATGGGGCCGGCTACACCTTC. This translates into CASSYGAGYTF.

The chain uses TRBV28 and TRBJ2-3; 7 nucleotides align to TRBD2. The CDR3 runs to 16 residues. Germline CDR1 and CDR2: MDHEN and SYDVKM. Unmatched junction bases numbered 7, after V lost 0 bases and J lost 4 bases. The CDR3 sequence: CASSLWSGDASDTQYF. The CDR3 DNA reads as TGTGCCAGCAGTTTATGGAGCGGGGACGCATCAGATACGCAGTATTTT.

The chain is built from TRBV28 and TRBJ1-4, with 7 bases that match TRBD1. CDR3 length: 17 residues. Germline V gives CDR1 MDHEN, CDR2 SYDVKM. The J segment lost 11 bases and the V segment lost 2 bases, leaving 17 bases of the junction unmatched. In DNA form, the CDR3 reads TGTGCCAGCAGTTTAGATCAGGGGGTATCTAATGATGGGAAACTGTTTTTT. Translating it yields CASSLDQGVSNDGKLFF.

The V gene is TRBV6-6, the J gene TRBJ2-7; 8 nucleotides align to TRBD2. V shed 4 bases, J shed 4 bases, and the junction held 6 bases outside the gene matches. The CDR3 runs 14 residues. Germline loops: CDR1 MNHNY, CDR2 SVGAGI (reference sequence). The CDR3 bases are TGTGCCAGCAGTTTTGAGGGGACTAGTTACGAGCAGTACTTC. It specifies CASSFEGTSYEQYF.

This chain joins TRBV6-6 and TRBJ2-7; TRBD2 is a possible D gene (6 bases). Germline V gives CDR1 MNHNY, CDR2 SVGAGI (reference sequence). V was shortened by 6 bases and J by 7 bases, with 10 bases between the two germline ends. The CDR3 contains 11 residues. The CDR3 nucleotides read TGTGCCAGCAGCGGCGGAGGGGAGCAGTACTTC. The encoded protein is CASSGGGEQYF.

V gene TRBV5-1 combines with J gene TRBJ2-1; 8 bases fit TRBD1. Losses at the gene ends were 4 bases for V and 7 bases for J; bases not matched to a gene: 4. This CDR3 spans 13 amino acids. Germline values: CDR1 SGHRS, CDR2 YFSETQ. Here the CDR3 DNA reads TGCGCCAGCAGCCCGGACAGGGATAATGAGCAGTTCTTC. This gives the protein CASSPDRDNEQFF.

This chain connects TRBV28 to TRBJ1-1; D is unresolved. The germline gives CDR1 MDHEN, CDR2 SYDVKM. Trimming removed 7 bases at V and 1 base at J, with 10 bases between. The CDR3 totals 13 residues. The CDR3 loop is CASITNGNTEAFF. In DNA, the CDR3 is TGTGCCAGCATAACTAACGGGAACACTGAAGCTTTCTTT.

The chain employs TRBV18 and TRBJ2-1; 15 nucleotides line up with TRBD2. J gave up 8 bases and V 4 bases, and 9 bases lay outside the gene matches. The CDR3 is made up of 17 amino acids. Germline V gene sequence: CDR1 KGHSH, CDR2 LQKENI. CDR3 nucleotides: TGTGCCAGCTCACTGGGACTAGCGGGAGGCCTGTGGGATGAGCAGTTCTTC. As protein: CASSLGLAGGLWDEQFF. Looking up the rest from reference TRBV18 and TRBJ2-1 gives the full variable domain: NAGVMQNPRHLVRRRGQEARLRCSPMKGHSHVYWYRQLPEEGLKFMVYLQKENIIDESGMPKERFSAEFPKEGPSILRIQQVVRGDSAAYFCASSLGLAGGLWDEQFFGPGTRLTVL.

This clone came up once. The chain couples TRBV4-3 to TRBJ2-5; a weak D match, TRBD2 (5 bases). From germline, CDR1 is LGHNA and CDR2 YSLEER. The length of the CDR3 is 17 residues. With 2 bases removed from V and 1 base from J, the gap between germline ends came to 17 bases. CDR3 loop: CASSQFPPGLSQETQYF. CDR3 DNA sequence: TGCGCCAGCAGCCAATTTCCTCCAGGACTTAGCCAAGAGACCCAGTACTTC.

The CDR3 region is CASKPQDSAEAFF. The CDR3 nucleotides are TGTGCCAGCAAGCCTCAGGATTCGGCTGAAGCTTTCTTT. The rearrangement joins TRBV6-4 to TRBJ1-1, with D hard to call. V lost 7 bases, J lost 6 bases, and 15 bases lay in between. Germline CDR1 MRHNA, CDR2 SNTAGT. This CDR3 region has 13 residues.

The chain recombines TRBV2 with TRBJ1-1; weak D call: TRBD1 (5 bases). This CDR3 spans 14 amino acids. V was cut by 8 bases and J by 2 bases, with 15 bases left in between. The germline CDR1 and CDR2 sequences are SNHLY and FYNNEI. The CDR3 spells CASGLHGGNTEAFF. In DNA, the CDR3 is TGTGCCAGCGGACTACATGGGGGTAACACTGAAGCTTTCTTT.

This chain joins TRBV23-1 and TRBJ2-1, with a possible D match to TRBD1 (5 bases). TRBV23-1 is sorted into the ORF group, with uncertain function. Trimming took off 3 bases at V and 4 bases at J, with 10 bases between the two ends. The CDR3 is made up of 14 amino acids. The chain's CDR3 is CASSHPRQYNEQFF. Written as DNA, the CDR3 is TGCGCCAGCAGTCACCCGAGACAGTACAATGAGCAGTTCTTC.

The rearrangement joins TRBV27 to TRBJ2-3, with D perhaps TRBD2 (5 bases). The germline V gene has CDR1 MNHEY and CDR2 SMNVEV (reference sequence). The V and J ends lost 3 bases and 3 bases respectively, with 10 bases between them. There are 14 residues in the CDR3. CDR3 sequence (DNA): TGTGCCAGCAGTTTCAAGGGAGTGACAGATACGCAGTATTTT. Amino acid sequence: CASSFKGVTDTQYF.

A few counts support this clone. V is TRBV9 and J is TRBJ2-2, with 7 bases aligning to TRBD2. There are 15 residues in the CDR3. Germline V lookup: CDR1 SGDLS, CDR2 YYNGEE. The V and J ends lost 1 base and 4 bases, in that order; junction bases with no gene match: 4. The chain's CDR3 is CASSVLAEPTGELFF. The CDR3 DNA sequence: TGTGCCAGCAGCGTACTAGCGGAGCCCACCGGGGAGCTGTTTTTT.

J is TRBJ2-3 and V is TRBV2; 9 bases agree with TRBD2. The CDR3 is 16 residues long. CDR1 and CDR2 from the germline V gene are SNHLY and FYNNEI. V lost 4 bases, J lost 2 bases, and 7 bases stayed unmatched. CDR3 in DNA: TGTGCCAGCAGTGTATCCGGCGGGAGGGCCACAGATACGCAGTATTTT. Translation gives CASSVSGGRATDTQYF.

For this clone: A junction end diverges from the germline sequence, so it may reflect a read error. The chain uses TRBV4-3 and TRBJ2-7; maybe TRBD1 (5 bases). CDR1 is LGHNA and CDR2 is YSLEER in the germline V gene. This CDR3 has 13 residues. The CDR3: CASSQEKLDKISF. Here the CDR3 DNA reads TGCGCCAGCAGCCAAGAAAAATTGGACAAGATATCCTTC.

The gene calls are TRBV7-2 and TRBJ1-6, with 7 bases that match TRBD1. CDR1 is SGHTA, CDR2 FQGNSA, per germline. CDR3 length: 15 residues. V lost 5 bases to trimming and J lost 7 bases; unmatched junction nucleotides: 8. The CDR3 coding sequence is TGTGCCAGCAGCCTCTCCGGGACAGCGAATTCACCCCTCCACTTT. Translated: CASSLSGTANSPLHF.

V and J are TRBV4-3 and TRBJ2-5, with a tentative D call TRBD2 (5 bases). The ends were cut back, 4 bases at V and 2 bases at J, with 14 bases in the middle. This CDR3 is 15 amino acids long. CDR1 and CDR2 (germline): LGHNA, YSLEER. The CDR3: CASSPRRGIQETQYF. The DNA of the CDR3 is TGCGCCAGCAGCCCCCGGCGAGGGATACAAGAGACCCAGTACTTC.

The chain links TRBV27 to TRBJ2-6, with TRBD2 identical over 7 bases. From germline, CDR1 is MNHEY and CDR2 SMNVEV (reference sequence). The CDR3 is 17 amino acids. V was clipped by 6 bases and J by 1 base; unmatched bases: 9. The CDR3, as DNA: TGTGCCAGCAGGGTTTGGGGGGGAGAGTCTGGGGCCAACGTCCTGACTTTC. It specifies CASRVWGGESGANVLTF. Based on the CDR3 plus reference TRBV27 and TRBJ2-6, the full variable domain is EAQVTQNPRYLITVTGKKLTVTCSQNMNHEYMSWYRQDPGLGLRQIYYSMNVEVTDKGDVPEGYKVSRKEKRNFPLILESPSPNQTSLYFCASRVWGGESGANVLTFGAGSRLTVL.